This T cell receptor (beta chain) was obtained from a study of T cell changes during pregnancy in multiple sclerosis. Libraries were prepared by immunoSEQ multiplex PCR; TCRdb keeps only in-frame clonotypes and omits some of them. This sample yields tens of thousands of clones, of which roughly 88% are seen a single time; roughly 9.5% belongs to the top ten. Trimming removed 6 bases from V and 7 bases from J, with 10 bases in between. The CDR3 contains 12 residues. Germline V lookup: CDR1 ENHRY, CDR2 SYGVKD. The source material was peripheral blood, sampled after pregnancy. The rearrangement joins TRBV10-3 to TRBJ1-3; D is uncertain. The receptor was derived from a female donor in good health, enrolled as a control in a pregnancy study. The chain's CDR3 is CAISENTNTIYF. CDR3 DNA sequence: TGTGCCATCAGCGAGAACACGAACACCATATATTTT.